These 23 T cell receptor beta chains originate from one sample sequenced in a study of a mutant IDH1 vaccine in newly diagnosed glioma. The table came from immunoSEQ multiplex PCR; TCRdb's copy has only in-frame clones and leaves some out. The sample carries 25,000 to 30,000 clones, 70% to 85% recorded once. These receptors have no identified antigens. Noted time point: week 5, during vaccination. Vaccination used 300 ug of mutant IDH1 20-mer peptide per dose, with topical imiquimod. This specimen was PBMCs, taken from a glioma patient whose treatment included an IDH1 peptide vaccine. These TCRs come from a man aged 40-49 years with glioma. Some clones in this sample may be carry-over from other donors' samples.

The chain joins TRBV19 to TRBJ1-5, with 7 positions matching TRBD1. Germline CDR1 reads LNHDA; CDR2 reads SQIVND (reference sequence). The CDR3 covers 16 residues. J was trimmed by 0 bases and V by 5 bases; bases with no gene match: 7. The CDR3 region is CASSPLTGSSNQPQHF. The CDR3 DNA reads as TGTGCCAGTAGTCCCCTGACAGGGTCTAGCAATCAGCCCCAGCATTTT.

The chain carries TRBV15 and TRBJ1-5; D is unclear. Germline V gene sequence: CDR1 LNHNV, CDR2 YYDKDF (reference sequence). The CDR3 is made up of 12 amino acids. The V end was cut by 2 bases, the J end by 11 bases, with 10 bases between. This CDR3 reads CATSRSWSAQHF. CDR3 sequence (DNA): TGTGCCACCAGCAGATCCTGGTCAGCCCAGCATTTT.

The CDR3 nucleotides are TGTGCCAGTAAACCACGCCGGGGTTACGAGCAGTACTTC. This translates into CASKPRRGYEQYF. The chain employs TRBV19 and TRBJ2-7; TRBD2 might be the D (5 bases). V gave up 7 bases and J gave up 4 bases, with 14 bases separating them. The CDR3 is made up of 13 amino acids. The germline V gene encodes CDR1 LNHDA and CDR2 SQIVND (reference sequence).

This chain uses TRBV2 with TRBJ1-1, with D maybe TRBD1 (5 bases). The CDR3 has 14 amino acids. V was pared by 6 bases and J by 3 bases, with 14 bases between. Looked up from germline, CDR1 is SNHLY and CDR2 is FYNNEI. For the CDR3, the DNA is TGTGCCAGCAGCAGGGAGGTTTGGGACACTGAAGCTTTCTTT. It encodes CASSREVWDTEAFF.

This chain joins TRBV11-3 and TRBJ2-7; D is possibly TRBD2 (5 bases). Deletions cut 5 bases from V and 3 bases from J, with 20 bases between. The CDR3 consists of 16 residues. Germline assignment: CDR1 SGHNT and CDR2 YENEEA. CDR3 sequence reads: CASSPRDPGWIYEQYF. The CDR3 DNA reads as TGTGCCAGCAGCCCGAGGGATCCAGGTTGGATCTACGAGCAGTACTTC.

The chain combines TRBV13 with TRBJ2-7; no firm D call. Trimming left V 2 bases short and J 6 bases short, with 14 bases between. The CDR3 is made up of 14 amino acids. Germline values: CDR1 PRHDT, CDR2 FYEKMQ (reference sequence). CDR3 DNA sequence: TGTGCCAGCAGCTTATGGGCTAGAAGATGCGAGCAGTACTTC. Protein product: CASSLWARRCEQYF.

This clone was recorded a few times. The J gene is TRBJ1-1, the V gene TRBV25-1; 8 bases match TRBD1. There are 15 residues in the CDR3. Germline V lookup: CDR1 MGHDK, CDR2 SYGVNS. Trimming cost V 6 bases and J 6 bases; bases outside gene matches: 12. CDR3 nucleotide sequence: TGTGCCAGCAGCCCCGACAGACAGGGGCTGGCTGAAGCTTTCTTT. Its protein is CASSPDRQGLAEAFF. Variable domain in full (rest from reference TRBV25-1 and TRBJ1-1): EADIYQTPRYLVIGTGKKITLECSQTMGHDKMYWYQQDPGMELHLIHYSYGVNSTEKGDLSSESTVSRIRTEHFPLTLESARPSHTSQYLCASSPDRQGLAEAFFGQGTRLTVV.

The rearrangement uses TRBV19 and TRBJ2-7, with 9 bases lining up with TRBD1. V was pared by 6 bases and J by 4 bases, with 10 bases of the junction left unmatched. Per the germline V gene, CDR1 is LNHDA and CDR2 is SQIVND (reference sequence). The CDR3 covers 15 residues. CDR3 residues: CASRNPGQGVYEQYF. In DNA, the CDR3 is TGTGCCAGTAGGAATCCGGGACAGGGCGTATACGAGCAGTACTTC.

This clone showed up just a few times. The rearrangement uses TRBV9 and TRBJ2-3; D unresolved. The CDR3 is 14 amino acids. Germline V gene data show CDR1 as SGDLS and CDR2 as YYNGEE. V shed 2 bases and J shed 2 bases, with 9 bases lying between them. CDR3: CASSVTTHTDTQYF. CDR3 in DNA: TGTGCCAGCAGCGTTACAACACACACAGATACGCAGTATTTT.

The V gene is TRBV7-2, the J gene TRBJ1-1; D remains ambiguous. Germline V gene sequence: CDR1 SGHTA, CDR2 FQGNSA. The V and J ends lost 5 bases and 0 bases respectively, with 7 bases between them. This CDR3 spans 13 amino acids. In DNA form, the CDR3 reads TGTGCCAGCAGCCGAAGGGTGAACACTGAAGCTTTCTTT. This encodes CASSRRVNTEAFF.

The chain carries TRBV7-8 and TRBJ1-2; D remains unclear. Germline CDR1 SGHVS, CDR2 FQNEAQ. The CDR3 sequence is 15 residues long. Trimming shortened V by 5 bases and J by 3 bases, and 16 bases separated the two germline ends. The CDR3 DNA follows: TGTGCCAGCAGCGTCGACCTGACGGGTTACTATGGCTACACCTTC. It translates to CASSVDLTGYYGYTF.

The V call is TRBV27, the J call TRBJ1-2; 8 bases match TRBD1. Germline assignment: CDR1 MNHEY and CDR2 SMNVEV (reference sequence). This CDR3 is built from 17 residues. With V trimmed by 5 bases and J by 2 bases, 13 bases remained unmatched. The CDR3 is CASSQGRQGLGNYGYTF. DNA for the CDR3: TGTGCCAGCAGTCAAGGCCGACAGGGGTTGGGCAACTATGGCTACACCTTC.

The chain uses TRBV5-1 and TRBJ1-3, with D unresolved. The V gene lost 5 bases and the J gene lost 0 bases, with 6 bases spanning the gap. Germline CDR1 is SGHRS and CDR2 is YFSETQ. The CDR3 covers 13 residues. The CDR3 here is CASSRNSGNTIYF. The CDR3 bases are TGCGCCAGCAGTCGGAACTCTGGAAACACCATATATTTT. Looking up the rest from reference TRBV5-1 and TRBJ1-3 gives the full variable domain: KAGVTQTPRYLIKTRGQQVTLSCSPISGHRSVSWYQQTPGQGLQFLFEYFSETQRNKGNFPGRFSGRQFSNSRSEMNVSTLELGDSALYLCASSRNSGNTIYFGEGSWLTVV.

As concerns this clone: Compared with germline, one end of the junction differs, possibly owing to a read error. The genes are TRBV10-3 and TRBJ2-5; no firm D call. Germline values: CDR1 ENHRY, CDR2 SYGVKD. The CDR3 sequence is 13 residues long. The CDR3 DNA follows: TGTGCCATCAGTGATCAAGCCCAAGAGACCCTGAACTTC. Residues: CAISDQAQETLNF.

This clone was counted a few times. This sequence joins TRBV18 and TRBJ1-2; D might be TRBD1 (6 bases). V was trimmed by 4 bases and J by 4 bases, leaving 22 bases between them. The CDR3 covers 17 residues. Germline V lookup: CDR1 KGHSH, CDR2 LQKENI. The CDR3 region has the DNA TGTGCCAGCTCACTACCATTTGGGGCAGGGGTTCGCTATGGCTACACCTTC. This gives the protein CASSLPFGAGVRYGYTF.

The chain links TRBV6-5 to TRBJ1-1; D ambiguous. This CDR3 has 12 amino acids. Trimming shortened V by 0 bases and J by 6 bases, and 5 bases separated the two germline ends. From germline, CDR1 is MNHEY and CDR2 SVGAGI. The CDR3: CASSYSGAEAFF. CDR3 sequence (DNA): TGTGCCAGCAGTTACTCCGGGGCTGAAGCTTTCTTT.

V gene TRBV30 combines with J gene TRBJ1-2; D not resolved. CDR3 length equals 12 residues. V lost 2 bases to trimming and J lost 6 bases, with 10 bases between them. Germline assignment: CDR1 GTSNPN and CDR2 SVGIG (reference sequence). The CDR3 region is CAWSPLGNGYTF. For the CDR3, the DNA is TGTGCCTGGAGTCCTCTTGGTAATGGCTACACCTTC.

The CDR3 DNA follows: TGTGCCAGCCGGGACGAGGAAGGGGAGACCCAGTACTTC. Its translation: CASRDEEGETQYF. The chain employs TRBV2 and TRBJ2-5; D is tentatively TRBD1 or TRBD2 (5 bases each). Germline V CDR1 and CDR2: SNHLY, FYNNEI. The CDR3 has 13 residues. V dropped 8 bases and J dropped 5 bases, with 15 bases sitting between them.

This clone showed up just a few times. The CDR3 nucleotides read TGTGCCAGCAGCGTAGATTGGAATCAGCCCCAGCATTTT. Residues: CASSVDWNQPQHF. The chain uses TRBV9 and TRBJ1-5; no clear D gene. This CDR3 has 13 residues. Trimming removed 0 bases from V and 4 bases from J, with 5 bases in between. The V gene's germline CDR1 is SGDLS and CDR2 YYNGEE.

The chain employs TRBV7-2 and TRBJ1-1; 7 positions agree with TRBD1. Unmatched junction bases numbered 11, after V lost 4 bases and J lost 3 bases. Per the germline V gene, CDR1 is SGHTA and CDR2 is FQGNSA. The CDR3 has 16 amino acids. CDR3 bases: TGTGCCAGCAGCTCCCCAAGGGGGCCATCGGACACTGAAGCTTTCTTT. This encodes CASSSPRGPSDTEAFF.

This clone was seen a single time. The CDR3 DNA is TGTGCCAGCAGCCAAGAGCGTCAAGAGACCCAGTACTTC. It is translated as CASSQERQETQYF. The chain couples TRBV4-2 to TRBJ2-5; D unclear. CDR3 length: 13 amino acids. Germline values: CDR1 LGHNA, CDR2 YNFKEQ. V was clipped by 0 bases and J by 2 bases, with 4 bases between them.

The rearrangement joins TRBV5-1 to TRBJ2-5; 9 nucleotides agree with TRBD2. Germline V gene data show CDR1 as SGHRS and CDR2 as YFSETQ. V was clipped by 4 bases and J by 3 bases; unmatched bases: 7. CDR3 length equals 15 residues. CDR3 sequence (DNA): TGCGCCAGCAGCGCGGCTAGCGGGGAAGAAGAGACCCAGTACTTC. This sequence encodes CASSAASGEEETQYF. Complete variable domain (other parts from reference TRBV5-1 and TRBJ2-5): KAGVTQTPRYLIKTRGQQVTLSCSPISGHRSVSWYQQTPGQGLQFLFEYFSETQRNKGNFPGRFSGRQFSNSRSEMNVSTLELGDSALYLCASSAASGEEETQYFGPGTRLLVL.

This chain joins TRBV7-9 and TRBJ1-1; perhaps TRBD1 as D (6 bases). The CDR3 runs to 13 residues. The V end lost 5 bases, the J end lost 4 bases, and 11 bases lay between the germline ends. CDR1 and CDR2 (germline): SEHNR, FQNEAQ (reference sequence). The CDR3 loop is CASSPRGPTEAFF. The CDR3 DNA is TGTGCCAGCAGCCCCAGGGGTCCCACTGAAGCTTTCTTT.